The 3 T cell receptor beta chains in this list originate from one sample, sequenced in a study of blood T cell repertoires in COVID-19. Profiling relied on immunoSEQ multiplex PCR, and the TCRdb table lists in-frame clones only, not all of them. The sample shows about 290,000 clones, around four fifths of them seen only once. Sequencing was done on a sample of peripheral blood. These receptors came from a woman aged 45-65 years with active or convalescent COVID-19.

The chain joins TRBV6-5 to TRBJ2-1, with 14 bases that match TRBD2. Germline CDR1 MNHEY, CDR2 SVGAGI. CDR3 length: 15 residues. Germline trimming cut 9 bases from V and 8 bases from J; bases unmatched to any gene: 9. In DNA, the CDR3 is TGTGCCAGTCGACTAGCGGGAGGGCCTTCCTATGAGCAGTTCTTC. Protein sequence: CASRLAGGPSYEQFF.

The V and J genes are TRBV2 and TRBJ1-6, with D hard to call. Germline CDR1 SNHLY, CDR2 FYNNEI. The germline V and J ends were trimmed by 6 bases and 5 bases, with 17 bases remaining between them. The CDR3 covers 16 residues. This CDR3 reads CASSENRGTHNSPLHF. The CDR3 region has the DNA TGTGCCAGCAGCGAAAACCGGGGTACTCATAATTCACCCCTCCACTTT. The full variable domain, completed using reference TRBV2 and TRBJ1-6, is EPEVTQTPSHQVTQMGQEVILRCVPISNHLYFYWYRQILGQKVEFLVSFYNNEISEKSEIFDDQFSVERPDGSNFTLKIRSTKLEDSAMYFCASSENRGTHNSPLHFGNGTRLTVT.

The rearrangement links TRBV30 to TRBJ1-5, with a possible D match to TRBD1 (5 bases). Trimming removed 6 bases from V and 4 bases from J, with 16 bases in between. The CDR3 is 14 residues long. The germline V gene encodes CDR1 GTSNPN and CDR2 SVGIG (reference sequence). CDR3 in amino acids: CACSRDSPNQPQHF. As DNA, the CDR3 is TGTGCCTGCTCCCGGGACTCCCCTAATCAGCCCCAGCATTTT.